Listed below are T cell receptor beta chains from one sample, sequenced in a study of blood T cell repertoires in COVID-19. The table came from immunoSEQ multiplex PCR; TCRdb's copy has only in-frame clones and leaves some out. The sample records 120,000 to 150,000 clones, roughly 88% being singletons. The sample was PBMCs or T cells enriched from blood (not recorded which). The receptors originated from a woman between 25 and 40 years old with acute COVID-19. CDR3s include the opening cysteine and the closing phenylalanine or tryptophan. The D gene is left open where the match is weak. For some rows the clone size is stated as once, few or many, or as a class when expanded; others skip it.

J gene	D gene	clone size	V gene	CDR3 length	CDR3 protein	CDR3 DNA
TRBJ1-4	TRBD1	.	TRBV27	15	CASSYTGGEYEKLFF	TGTGCCAGCAGTTATACAGGGGGGGAGTATGAAAAACTGTTTTTT
TRBJ2-1	TRBD2	.	TRBV5-4	16	CATRGGLAGLYNEQFF	TGTGCCACCAGAGGTGGGCTAGCGGGACTCTACAATGAGCAGTTCTTC
TRBJ2-5	.	.	TRBV28	16	CASTGNKRGYQETQYF	TGTGCCAGCACGGGTAACAAACGGGGGTACCAAGAGACCCAGTACTTC
TRBJ2-3	TRBD2	.	TRBV9	16	CASSVTSEGGTDTQYF	TGTGCCAGCAGCGTGACCTCTGAGGGAGGGACAGATACGCAGTATTTT
TRBJ1-6	.	.	TRBV19	13	CASNQGTDSPLHF	TGTGCCAGTAACCAGGGGACGGATTCACCCCTCCACTTT
TRBJ1-6	.	.	TRBV27	15	CASSLSAGGNSPLHF	TGTGCCAGCAGTTTATCCGCCGGGGGAAATTCACCCCTCCACTTT
TRBJ1-2	.	.	TRBV3-1/TRBV3-2	12	CASSQDSRRPTF	TGTGCCAGCAGCCAAGATTCTCGGAGGCCCACCTTC
TRBJ1-6	TRBD1	.	TRBV28	15	CASGTGTSYNSPLHF	TGTGCCAGCGGGACAGGGACCTCCTATAATTCACCCCTCCACTTT
TRBJ2-7	.	few	TRBV19	14	CASSIARQAYEQYF	TGTGCCAGTAGTATAGCGAGACAGGCCTACGAGCAGTACTTC
TRBJ1-1	TRBD1	.	TRBV7-2	14	CASRTVQGGTEAFF	TGTGCCAGCAGGACCGTCCAGGGGGGCACTGAAGCTTTCTTT
TRBJ1-4	.	.	TRBV27	15	CASSLTGRGYEKLFF	TGTGCCAGCAGCCTTACGGGTAGGGGTTATGAAAAACTGTTTTTT
TRBJ1-2	TRBD1	.	TRBV7-9	13	CASSAGTAYGYTF	TGTGCCAGCAGCGCCGGGACAGCCTATGGCTACACCTTC
TRBJ1-3	.	.	TRBV6-5	15	CATRVSPSSGNTIYF	TGTGCCACCCGGGTCTCTCCGAGCTCTGGAAACACCATATATTTT
TRBJ1-1	.	.	TRBV24-1	13	CATSETGNTEAFF	TGTGCCACCAGTGAAACAGGGAACACTGAAGCTTTCTTT
TRBJ1-5	.	.	TRBV3-1/TRBV3-2	13	CASSQDIGQPQHF	TGTGCCAGCAGCCAAGATATCGGTCAGCCCCAGCATTTT
TRBJ2-5	TRBD2	.	TRBV2	15	CASSATSGSSETQYF	TGTGCCAGCAGTGCGACTAGCGGGAGCTCGGAGACCCAGTACTTC
TRBJ2-1	.	.	TRBV29-1	15	CSVDPAESSYNEQFF	TGCAGCGTTGACCCGGCGGAGAGCTCCTACAATGAGCAGTTCTTC
TRBJ2-6	TRBD1	.	TRBV3-1/TRBV3-2	19	CASSQPLGTGLSGANVLTF	TGTGCCAGCAGTCAGCCCCTCGGGACAGGTTTGTCTGGGGCCAACGTCCTGACTTTC
TRBJ1-6	.	.	TRBV7-2	15	CASSLDTPMNSPLHF	TGTGCCAGCAGCCTCGACACCCCCATGAATTCACCCCTCCACTTT
TRBJ2-3	TRBD2	.	TRBV7-2	16	CASSASGSPSTDTQYF	TGTGCCAGCAGTGCTAGCGGGAGCCCCTCCACAGATACGCAGTATTTT
TRBJ1-2	TRBD1	.	TRBV28	13	CASSLDRAYGYTF	TGTGCCAGCAGTTTAGACAGGGCGTATGGCTACACCTTC
TRBJ2-1	TRBD2	.	TRBV6-1	15	CASSELAGVPNEQFF	TGTGCCAGCAGTGAATTGGCGGGAGTTCCCAATGAGCAGTTCTTC
TRBJ2-3	TRBD2	few	TRBV2	15	CASSDWAGVTDTQYF	TGTGCCAGCAGTGATTGGGCGGGAGTGACAGATACGCAGTATTTT
TRBJ2-3	TRBD2	once	TRBV6-2/TRBV6-3	15	CASSYGLAGSDTQYF	TGTGCCAGCAGTTACGGACTAGCGGGATCGGATACGCAGTATTTT
TRBJ2-7	.	.	TRBV27	15	CASSLSGQLAYEQYF	TGTGCCAGCAGTTTATCAGGACAGTTGGCATACGAGCAGTACTTC
TRBJ1-1	.	.	TRBV11-2	14	CASSAGVRNTEAFF	TGTGCCAGCAGCGCAGGGGTGCGGAACACTGAAGCTTTCTTT
TRBJ2-3	.	.	TRBV21-1	22	CASSKIRALAGGPRGATDTQYF	TGTGCCAGCAGCAAAATTCGAGCACTAGCGGGAGGGCCAAGGGGGGCCACAGATACGCAGTATTTT
TRBJ1-3	.	.	TRBV18	15	CASSPPAGYGNTIYF	TGTGCCAGCTCACCACCGGCAGGGTATGGAAACACCATATATTTT
TRBJ2-3	.	.	TRBV15	16	CATSRDAEPSTDTQYF	TGTGCCACCAGCAGAGACGCGGAGCCAAGCACAGATACGCAGTATTTT
TRBJ2-5	TRBD2	.	TRBV24-1	18	CATGTVVLAVMYQETQYF	TGTGCCACCGGAACAGTTGTGCTAGCGGTCATGTACCAAGAGACCCAGTACTTC
TRBJ2-7	.	.	TRBV19	15	CASTTGAGGFYEQYF	TGTGCCAGTACCACCGGAGCCGGTGGGTTCTACGAGCAGTACTTC
TRBJ1-4	.	once	TRBV19	15	CASSISRATNEKLFF	TGTGCCAGTAGTATAAGTCGGGCAACTAATGAAAAACTGTTTTTT
TRBJ1-5	.	.	TRBV30	13	CAWSTGDNQPQHF	TGTGCCTGGAGTACAGGTGACAATCAGCCCCAGCATTTT
TRBJ1-5	.	once	TRBV7-2	14	CASSRQGSNQPQHF	TGTGCCAGCAGCCGGCAGGGGAGCAATCAGCCCCAGCATTTT
TRBJ1-1	.	.	TRBV30	11	CAWSRNTEAFF	TGTGCCTGGAGCCGGAACACTGAAGCTTTCTTT
TRBJ2-1	TRBD2	.	TRBV7-8	18	CASSLALGGRMGYNEQFF	TGTGCCAGCAGCTTAGCGCTTGGCGGGAGGATGGGGTACAATGAGCAGTTCTTC
TRBJ2-1	.	.	TRBV28	16	CASRTPQPDSYNEQFF	TGTGCCAGCAGGACTCCTCAGCCAGACTCCTACAATGAGCAGTTCTTC
TRBJ2-1	TRBD1	.	TRBV7-2	13	CASSWQGAGEQFF	TGTGCCAGCAGCTGGCAGGGGGCTGGGGAGCAGTTCTTC
TRBJ1-1	TRBD1	once	TRBV7-9	14	CASSIYRGLTEAFF	TGTGCCAGCAGCATCTACAGGGGGCTCACTGAAGCTTTCTTT
TRBJ2-2	TRBD1	.	TRBV28	17	CASSNYRDRPPPGELFF	TGTGCCAGCAGCAACTACCGGGACAGGCCCCCACCGGGGGAGCTGTTTTTT
TRBJ2-7	TRBD2	once	TRBV6-1	14	CASSSSGRSHEQYF	TGTGCCAGCAGTTCCAGCGGGAGGTCACACGAGCAGTACTTC
TRBJ1-2	TRBD1	once	TRBV27	14	CASSRTGPFYGYTF	TGTGCCAGCAGTCGGACAGGCCCGTTCTATGGCTACACCTTC
TRBJ2-5	.	.	TRBV7-3	15	CASSLQLTSQETQYF	TGTGCCAGCAGCTTACAACTTACGTCCCAAGAGACCCAGTACTTC
TRBJ2-7	.	.	TRBV7-2	15	CASSLEQGLIYEQYF	TGTGCCAGCAGCTTAGAGCAGGGCCTCATTTACGAGCAGTACTTC
TRBJ1-5	TRBD1	.	TRBV24-1	15	CATSPGQGSNQPQHF	TGTGCCACCAGTCCGGGACAGGGTAGCAATCAGCCCCAGCATTTT
TRBJ2-7	TRBD2	.	TRBV4-1	15	CASSQTSGPSYEQYF	TGCGCCAGCAGCCAAACTAGCGGGCCCTCCTACGAGCAGTACTTC
TRBJ1-5	.	.	TRBV2	13	CASRRDGEDAQHF	TGTGCCAGCAGGCGAGATGGGGAGGACGCCCAGCATTTT
TRBJ1-2	.	.	TRBV29-1	15	CSVEDPNRVVYGYTF	TGCAGCGTTGAAGATCCCAACAGGGTAGTCTATGGCTACACCTTC
TRBJ1-2	TRBD1	.	TRBV7-9	12	CASSLTGSGYTF	TGTGCCAGCAGCTTGACAGGGTCGGGCTACACCTTC
TRBJ2-7	.	once	TRBV15	14	CATSRTGQLYEQYF	TGTGCCACCAGCAGAACAGGACAGCTCTACGAGCAGTACTTC
TRBJ2-1	TRBD2	.	TRBV28	17	CASSLVGGRGPYNEQFF	TGTGCCAGCAGTTTGGTAGGCGGGAGGGGCCCCTACAATGAGCAGTTCTTC
TRBJ1-2	TRBD1	once	TRBV6-5	15	CASRQGQSLNYGYTF	TGTGCCAGCAGACAGGGACAGTCGCTAAACTATGGCTACACCTTC
TRBJ2-2	TRBD2	.	TRBV28	13	CASSLWGGEELFF	TGTGCCAGCAGTTTATGGGGGGGGGAGGAGCTGTTTTTT
TRBJ1-2	.	.	TRBV21-1	14	CASTPQGAEYGYTF	TGTGCCAGCACCCCCCAGGGGGCAGAGTATGGCTACACCTTC
TRBJ2-2	.	.	TRBV27	15	CASSSSHPNTGELFF	TGTGCCAGCAGTTCTAGCCACCCGAACACCGGGGAGCTGTTTTTT